The 2 T cell receptor beta chains below were found in one sample sequenced in a study of T cell repertoires in cytomegalovirus infection. Each CDR3 protein is one row after TCRdb ran MiXCR on the reads. The sample has 200,000 to 300,000 distinct CDR3 sequences; roughly an eighth are singletons. The sequencing sample was made of PBMCs. These receptors were taken from a human donor in good health (CMV status not recorded). Some clones in this sample may be carry-over from other donors' samples.

V is TRBV7-9 and J is TRBJ1-1; TRBD1 agrees at 9 bases. Per the germline V gene, CDR1 is SEHNR and CDR2 is FQNEAQ (reference sequence). With 5 bases clipped from V and 2 bases from J, the junction kept 9 bases outside the gene matches. This CDR3 region has 16 residues. In DNA form, the CDR3 reads TGTGCCAGCAGCAGGGCCGGGACAGGGTTCAACACTGAAGCTTTCTTT. Encoded protein: CASSRAGTGFNTEAFF. Filled out from reference TRBV7-9 and TRBJ1-1, the complete variable domain reads DTGVSQNPRHKITKRGQNVTFRCDPISEHNRLYWYRQTLGQGPEFLTYFQNEAQLEKSRLLSDRFSAERPKGSFSTLEIQRTEQGDSAMYLCASSRAGTGFNTEAFFGQGTRLTVV.

The chain couples TRBV20-1 to TRBJ1-5; tentative D call: TRBD1 (6 bases). There are 16 residues in the CDR3. Germline V CDR1 and CDR2: DFQATT, SNEGSKA (reference sequence). V shed 2 bases and J shed 7 bases, with 21 bases lying between them. The CDR3 DNA reads TGCAGTGCTAGACGGGGGGGCAGGGGAGATAGACAGCCCCAGCATTTT. Translating it yields CSARRGGRGDRQPQHF.